This T cell receptor beta chain was captured by sequencing in a study of blood T cell repertoires in COVID-19. For the study at large: From T cells, B-cell-depleted T cells, or PBMCs came the material, which was cDNA or gDNA.

V lost 6 bases, J lost 4 bases, and 15 bases lay in between. Per the germline V gene, CDR1 is LGHNA and CDR2 is YNFKEQ. The CDR3 consists of 14 residues. In the original processing: The authors estimated nucleated cell counts from reference gene primer amplification. Profiling relied on immunoSEQ multiplex PCR, and the TCRdb table lists in-frame clones only, not all of them. V and J calls and clone size follow that table, whereas D and trimming were derived from the DNA. The sample records 150,000 to 200,000 clones, around 81% being singletons. Followed longitudinally, the Seattle patients had been enrolled during active infection.

This rearrangement joins TRBV4-2 to TRBJ1-1, with D possibly matching TRBD1 (5 bases). Sequenced input: peripheral blood. This clonotype was sampled from a woman aged 80 or older with COVID-19, enrolled during active disease. The CDR3 region is CASRPLGGSTEAFF. The CDR3 bases are TGTGCCAGCAGACCACTCGGGGGTTCCACTGAAGCTTTCTTT.